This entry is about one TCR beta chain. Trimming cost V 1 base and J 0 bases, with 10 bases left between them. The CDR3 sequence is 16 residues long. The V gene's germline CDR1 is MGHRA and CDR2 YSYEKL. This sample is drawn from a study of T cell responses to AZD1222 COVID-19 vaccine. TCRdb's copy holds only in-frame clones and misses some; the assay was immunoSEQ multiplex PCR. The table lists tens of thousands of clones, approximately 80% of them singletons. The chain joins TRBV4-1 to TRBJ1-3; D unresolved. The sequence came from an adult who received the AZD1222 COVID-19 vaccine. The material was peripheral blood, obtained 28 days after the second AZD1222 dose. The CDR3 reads CASSQGMGVSGNTIYF. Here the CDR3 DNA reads TGCGCCAGCAGCCAAGGGATGGGAGTCTCTGGAAACACCATATATTTT.